A selection of T cell receptor beta chains follows, all from one sample in a study of CD8 T cells in Susac syndrome. MiXCR, applied by TCRdb to the immunoSEQ multiplex PCR reads, yields one record per CDR3 protein. This sample has under 150,000 distinct CDR3 sequences; 85% to 95% occur once, and the top ten carry about 0.15%. Sequencing input: CD4+ T cells from PBMCs. These receptors were obtained from a human donor with Susac syndrome. The CDR3 runs from the conserved cysteine through the conserved F or W. D genes are given only for firm matches. Clone size is given for some rows only: seen once, a few or many times, or a class if the clone is expanded.

>.|.|TRBV5-6|TRBJ1-1
CASSLDGLNTEAFF
TGTGCCAGCAGCTTGGACGGCCTGAACACTGAAGCTTTCTTT
>.|.|TRBV6-1|TRBJ1-5
CASSEAQPQHF
TGTGCCAGCAGTGAAGCTCAGCCCCAGCATTTT
>.|.|TRBV15|TRBJ1-1
CATSRGSRADTEAFF
TGTGCCACCAGCAGAGGGTCCAGGGCCGACACTGAAGCTTTCTTT
>TRBD2|.|TRBV9|TRBJ2-7
CASSARWTSGRDEQYF
TGTGCCAGCAGCGCGAGGTGGACTAGCGGGAGGGACGAGCAGTACTTC
>.|.|TRBV7-2|TRBJ2-7
CASSLDPPGLKSYEQYF
TGTGCCAGCAGCTTAGATCCCCCAGGCCTCAAGTCCTACGAGCAGTACTTC
>.|.|TRBV5-4|TRBJ2-1
CASSGLSYNEQFF
TGTGCCAGCAGCGGGTTATCCTACAATGAGCAGTTCTTC
>.|.|TRBV29-1|TRBJ1-2
CSFPGPPRGYTF
TGCAGCTTTCCGGGACCGCCGCGGGGCTACACCTTC
>.|once|TRBV3-1|TRBJ2-2
CASRRISPTGELFF
TGTGCCAGCAGAAGGATTAGCCCCACCGGGGAGCTGTTTTTT
>.|.|TRBV12-3/TRBV12-4|TRBJ2-1
CASRPRLNSYNEQFF
TGTGCCAGCAGGCCACGACTTAATTCCTACAATGAGCAGTTCTTC
>.|.|TRBV20-1|TRBJ2-7
CSASEGEQYF
TGCAGTGCTAGTGAAGGCGAGCAGTACTTC
>.|.|TRBV5-1|TRBJ2-7
CASSFTGTPLEEQYF
TGCGCCAGCAGCTTTACCGGGACACCACTCGAAGAGCAGTACTTC
>.|.|TRBV25-1|TRBJ2-3
CASSGSVSSTDTQYF
TGTGCCAGCAGTGGTAGCGTTTCTAGCACAGATACGCAGTATTTT
>TRBD2|.|TRBV9|TRBJ2-1
CASSTSGGTYNEQFF
TGTGCCAGCAGCACGAGCGGGGGGACCTACAATGAGCAGTTCTTC
>.|.|TRBV20-1|TRBJ2-5
CSARWTAETQYF
TGCAGTGCTAGATGGACAGCGGAGACCCAGTACTTC
>.|.|TRBV6-2/TRBV6-3|TRBJ2-1
CASSSLGQVAF
TGTGCCAGCAGTTCCCTAGGCCAGGTTGCCTTC
>.|.|TRBV11-3|TRBJ2-5
CASSPPGEETQYF
TGTGCCAGCAGCCCGCCCGGGGAAGAGACCCAGTACTTC
>.|.|TRBV4-1|TRBJ1-1
CASSRYELRNTEAFF
TGCGCCAGCAGCCGATATGAACTCAGGAACACTGAAGCTTTCTTT
>TRBD1|.|TRBV20-1|TRBJ1-1
CSARGWDRGVMNTEAFF
TGCAGTGCTAGAGGTTGGGACAGGGGAGTTATGAACACTGAAGCTTTCTTT
>.|.|TRBV9|TRBJ2-3
CASSLSVGFTDTQYF
TGTGCCAGCAGCCTCTCGGTGGGGTTCACAGATACGCAGTATTTT
>.|.|TRBV29-1|TRBJ1-4
CSVLLMEKLFF
TGCAGCGTCCTTCTGATGGAAAAACTGTTTTTT
>.|.|TRBV2|TRBJ1-2
CASSEGGIRDVGYTF
TGTGCCAGCAGTGAAGGCGGGATCCGGGACGTAGGCTACACCTTC
>.|.|TRBV24-1|TRBJ1-4
CATKRTDEKLFF
TGTGCCACCAAACGGACCGACGAAAAACTGTTTTTT
>.|.|TRBV30|TRBJ2-3
CAWSPTGTDTQYF
TGTGCCTGGAGTCCCACAGGGACAGATACGCAGTATTTT
>TRBD2|once|TRBV9|TRBJ2-3
CASSVGGRFPDTQYF
TGTGCCAGCAGCGTAGGCGGGAGGTTTCCAGATACGCAGTATTTT
>.|.|TRBV7-9|TRBJ1-1
CASSPREGGTEAFF
TGTGCCAGCAGCCCCAGGGAGGGGGGCACTGAAGCTTTCTTT
>TRBD1|.|TRBV28|TRBJ1-2
CASSLTGTSYGYTF
TGTGCCAGCAGTTTGACAGGGACCAGCTATGGCTACACCTTC
>.|.|TRBV7-9|TRBJ2-1
CASLSGRDEQFF
TGTGCCAGCCTGTCGGGGCGGGATGAGCAGTTCTTC